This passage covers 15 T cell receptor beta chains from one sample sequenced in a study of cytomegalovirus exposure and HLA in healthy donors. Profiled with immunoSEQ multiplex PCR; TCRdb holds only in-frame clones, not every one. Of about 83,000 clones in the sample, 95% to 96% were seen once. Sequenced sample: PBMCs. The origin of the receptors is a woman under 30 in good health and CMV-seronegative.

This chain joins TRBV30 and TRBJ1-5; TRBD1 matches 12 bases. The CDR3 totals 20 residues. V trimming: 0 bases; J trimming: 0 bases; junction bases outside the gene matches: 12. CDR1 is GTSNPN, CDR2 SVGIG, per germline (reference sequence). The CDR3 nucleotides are TGTGCCTGGAGTGTACTGAGGGGACAGGGGGCCCATTATAGCAATCAGCCCCAGCATTTT. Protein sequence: CAWSVLRGQGAHYSNQPQHF.

The CDR3 loop is CATSRDRGGTSGTNSYNEQFF. CDR3 nucleotides: TGTGCCACCAGCAGAGATCGGGGAGGGACTAGCGGGACGAACTCCTACAATGAGCAGTTCTTC. The rearrangement uses TRBV15 and TRBJ2-1; 13 bases map to TRBD2. With 0 bases clipped from V and 0 bases from J, the junction kept 11 bases outside the gene matches. The CDR3 is 21 amino acids. Germline V gene lookup returns CDR1 LNHNV and CDR2 YYDKDF (reference sequence).

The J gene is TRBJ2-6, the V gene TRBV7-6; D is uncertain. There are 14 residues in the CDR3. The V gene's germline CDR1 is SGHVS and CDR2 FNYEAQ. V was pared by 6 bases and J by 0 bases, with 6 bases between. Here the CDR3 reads CASRRNSGANVLTF. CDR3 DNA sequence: TGTGCCAGCAGGCGGAACTCTGGGGCCAACGTCCTGACTTTC.

This CDR3 reads CASSSGTVSYGYTF. CDR3 nucleotides: TGTGCCAGCAGCTCTGGGACAGTTAGCTATGGCTACACCTTC. The chain joins TRBV5-5 to TRBJ1-2, with 7 bases aligning to TRBD1. Germline V gives CDR1 SGHKS, CDR2 YYEKEE (reference sequence). With 3 bases clipped from V and 4 bases from J, the junction kept 6 bases outside the gene matches. There are 14 residues in the CDR3. The entire variable domain, with the rest obtained from reference TRBV5-5 and TRBJ1-2, is as follows: DAGVTQSPTHLIKTRGQQVTLRCSPISGHKSVSWYQQVLGQGPQFIFQYYEKEERGRGNFPDRFSARQFPNYSSELNVNALLLGDSALYLCASSSGTVSYGYTFGSGTRLTVV.

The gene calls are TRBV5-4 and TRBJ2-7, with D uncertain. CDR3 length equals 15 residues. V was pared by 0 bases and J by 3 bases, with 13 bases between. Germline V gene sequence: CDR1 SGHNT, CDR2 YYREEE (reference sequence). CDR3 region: CASSLDPGPYYEQYF. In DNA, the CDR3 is TGTGCCAGCAGCTTGGACCCGGGTCCCTACTACGAGCAGTACTTC. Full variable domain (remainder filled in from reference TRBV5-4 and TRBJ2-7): ETGVTQSPTHLIKTRGQQVTLRCSSQSGHNTVSWYQQALGQGPQFIFQYYREEENGRGNFPPRFSGLQFPNYSSELNVNALELDDSALYLCASSLDPGPYYEQYFGPGTRLTVT.

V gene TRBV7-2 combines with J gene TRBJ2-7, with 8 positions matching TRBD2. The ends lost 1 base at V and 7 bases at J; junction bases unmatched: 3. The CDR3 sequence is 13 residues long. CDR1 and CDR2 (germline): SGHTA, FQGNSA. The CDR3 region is CASSLEREREQYF. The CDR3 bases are TGTGCCAGCAGCTTAGAGCGGGAGAGGGAGCAGTACTTC. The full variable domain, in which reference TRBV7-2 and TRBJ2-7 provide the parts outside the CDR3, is GAGVSQSPSNKVTEKGKDVELRCDPISGHTALYWYRQSLGQGLEFLIYFQGNSAPDKSGLPSDRFSAERTGGSVSTLTIQRTQQEDSAVYLCASSLEREREQYFGPGTRLTVT.

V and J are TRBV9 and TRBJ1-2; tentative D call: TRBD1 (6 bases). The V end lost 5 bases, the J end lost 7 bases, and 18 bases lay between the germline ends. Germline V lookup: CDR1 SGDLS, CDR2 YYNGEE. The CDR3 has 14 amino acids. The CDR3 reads CASRDNRDGGGYTF. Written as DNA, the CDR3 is TGTGCCAGCAGGGATAACAGGGACGGTGGTGGCTACACCTTC.

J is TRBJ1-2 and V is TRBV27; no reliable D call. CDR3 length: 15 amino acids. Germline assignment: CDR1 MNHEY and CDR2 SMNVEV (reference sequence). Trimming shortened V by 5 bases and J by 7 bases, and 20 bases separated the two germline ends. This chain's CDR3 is CASSLYPPLASGYTF. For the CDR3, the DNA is TGTGCCAGCAGTCTATACCCGCCCCTGGCTAGTGGCTACACCTTC.

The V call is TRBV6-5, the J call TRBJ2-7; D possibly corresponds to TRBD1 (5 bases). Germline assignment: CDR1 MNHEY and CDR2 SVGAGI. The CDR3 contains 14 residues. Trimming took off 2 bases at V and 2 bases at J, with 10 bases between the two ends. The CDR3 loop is CASSYGDSTYEQYF. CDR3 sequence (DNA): TGTGCCAGCAGTTACGGAGACAGCACCTACGAGCAGTACTTC.

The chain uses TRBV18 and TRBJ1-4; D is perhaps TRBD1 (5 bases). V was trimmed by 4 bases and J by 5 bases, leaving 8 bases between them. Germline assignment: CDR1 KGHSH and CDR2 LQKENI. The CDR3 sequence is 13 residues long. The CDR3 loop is CASSRGENEKLFF. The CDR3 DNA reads TGTGCCAGCTCACGGGGGGAAAATGAAAAACTGTTTTTT.

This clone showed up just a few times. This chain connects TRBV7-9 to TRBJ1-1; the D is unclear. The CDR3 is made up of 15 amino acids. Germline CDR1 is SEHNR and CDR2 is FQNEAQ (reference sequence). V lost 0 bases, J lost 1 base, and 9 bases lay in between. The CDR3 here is CASSLALIGNTEAFF. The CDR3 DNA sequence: TGTGCCAGCAGCTTAGCCTTGATCGGGAACACTGAAGCTTTCTTT.

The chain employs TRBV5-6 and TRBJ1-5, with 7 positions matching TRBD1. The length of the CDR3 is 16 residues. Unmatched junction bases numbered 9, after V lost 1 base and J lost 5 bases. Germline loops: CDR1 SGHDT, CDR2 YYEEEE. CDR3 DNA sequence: TGTGCCAGCAGCTTGAAGGGGGCCAGCGTCTATCAGCCCCAGCATTTT. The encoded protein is CASSLKGASVYQPQHF.

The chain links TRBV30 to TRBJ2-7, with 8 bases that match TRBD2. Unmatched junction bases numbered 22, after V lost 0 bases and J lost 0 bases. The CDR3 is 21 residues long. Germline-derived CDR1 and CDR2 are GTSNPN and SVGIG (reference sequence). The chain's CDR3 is CAWSVLSSASGSRPSSYEQYF. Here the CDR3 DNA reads TGTGCCTGGAGTGTATTGAGTTCGGCCAGCGGGAGTCGGCCCTCCTCCTACGAGCAGTACTTC.

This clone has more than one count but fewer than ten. The CDR3 coding sequence is TGTGCCAGCAGCTCACATACCTATGGCTACACCTTC. Protein: CASSSHTYGYTF. The chain has TRBV7-6 and TRBJ1-2; D gene ambiguous. Deletions cut 4 bases from V and 4 bases from J, with 7 bases between. Germline CDR1 and CDR2: SGHVS and FNYEAQ. This CDR3 spans 12 amino acids.

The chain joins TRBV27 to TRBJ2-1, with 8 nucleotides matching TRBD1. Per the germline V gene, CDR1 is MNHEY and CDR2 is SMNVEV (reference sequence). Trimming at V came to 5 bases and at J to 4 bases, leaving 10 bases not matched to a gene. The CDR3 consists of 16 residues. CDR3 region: CASSLPGGPNYNEQFF. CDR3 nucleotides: TGTGCCAGCAGTCTACCAGGGGGCCCTAATTACAATGAGCAGTTCTTC.